The rows below give T cell receptor beta chains drawn from one sample of a study of cytomegalovirus exposure and HLA in healthy donors. Generated by immunoSEQ multiplex PCR, the TCRdb table keeps only in-frame clones and is missing some. The sample comprises around 200,000 clones, around 78% of which are singletons, and around 2% rests with the top ten. Sequencing input: PBMCs. Receptors originate from a woman aged 25 to 39 in good health and CMV-seropositive. The CDR3 runs from the conserved cysteine through the conserved F or W. D genes are given only for firm matches. Only some rows state a clone size, as once, few, many or a class for expanded clones.

V gene,J gene,D gene,clone size,CDR3 protein,CDR3 DNA
TRBV19,TRBJ2-2,NA,NA,CASSIGNRAGGELFF,TGTGCCAGTAGTATAGGCAACAGGGCCGGCGGGGAGCTGTTTTTT
TRBV11-2,TRBJ1-1,NA,few,CASSFGGKVVPF,TGTGCCAGCAGCTTCGGCGGTAAGGTTGTACCGTTT
TRBV15,TRBJ1-2,TRBD1,NA,CATSPRQGAYYGYTF,TGTGCCACCAGCCCACGACAGGGGGCGTACTATGGCTACACCTTC
TRBV5-4,TRBJ1-4,NA,NA,CASSSGGATNEKLFF,TGTGCCAGCAGCTCCGGGGGTGCAACTAATGAAAAACTGTTTTTT
TRBV6-5,TRBJ2-7,NA,NA,CASKTGPVHSYEQYF,TGTGCCAGCAAAACAGGCCCGGTCCACTCCTACGAGCAGTACTTC
TRBV27,TRBJ2-1,NA,NA,CASRGDKNLVSYNEQFF,TGTGCCAGCAGGGGGGACAAGAACCTAGTCTCCTACAATGAGCAGTTCTTC
TRBV30,TRBJ1-2,NA,NA,CAWSGQGWRGYTF,TGTGCCTGGAGTGGGCAGGGGTGGCGTGGCTACACCTTC
TRBV11-3,TRBJ1-1,TRBD1,few,CASSGGTGEAFF,TGTGCCAGCAGCGGCGGGACAGGGGAAGCTTTCTTT
TRBV9,TRBJ2-2,TRBD2,NA,CASEDPGLEAGELFF,TGTGCCAGCGAAGACCCGGGACTAGAAGCCGGGGAGCTGTTTTTT
TRBV5-6,TRBJ2-3,NA,NA,CASSSIRVPTDTQYF,TGTGCCAGCAGCTCGATCAGGGTACCGACAGATACGCAGTATTTT
TRBV6-5,TRBJ1-1,NA,NA,CASSHQVGAYTEAFF,TGTGCCAGCAGCCACCAGGTGGGGGCTTACACTGAAGCTTTCTTT
TRBV6-5,TRBJ1-1,NA,NA,CASSYRRGGTEAFF,TGTGCCAGCAGTTACCGCCGGGGGGGAACTGAAGCTTTCTTT
TRBV20-1,TRBJ1-1,NA,NA,CSAGENTEAFF,TGCAGTGCCGGGGAGAACACTGAAGCTTTCTTT
TRBV7-2,TRBJ1-2,NA,few,CASSLSEGVPNYGYTF,TGTGCCAGCAGCCTGAGTGAGGGAGTCCCTAACTATGGCTACACCTTC
TRBV5-1,TRBJ2-7,TRBD2,once,CASRLTGEGEQYF,TGCGCCAGCAGACTGACTGGGGAGGGCGAGCAGTACTTC
TRBV5-1,TRBJ2-1,NA,NA,CASSLEFSSYNEQFF,TGCGCCAGCAGCTTGGAATTTAGCTCCTACAATGAGCAGTTCTTC
TRBV2,TRBJ2-7,NA,NA,CASSDPGPDEQYF,TGTGCCAGCAGTGATCCAGGGCCGGACGAGCAGTACTTC
TRBV4-1,TRBJ2-7,NA,NA,CASSQDVGGSSYEQYF,TGCGCCAGCAGCCAAGACGTAGGCGGAAGCTCCTACGAGCAGTACTTC
TRBV6-1,TRBJ2-1,NA,NA,CASILTGGVNNEQFF,TGTGCCAGCATCCTTACCGGCGGGGTCAACAATGAGCAGTTCTTC
TRBV7-2,TRBJ1-2,TRBD1,NA,CASSPKQGAPTGYTF,TGTGCCAGCAGCCCAAAACAGGGGGCACCAACTGGCTACACCTTC
TRBV6-6,TRBJ2-7,TRBD1,NA,CASSYSDRVGEQYF,TGTGCCAGCAGTTACTCGGACAGGGTAGGCGAGCAGTACTTC
TRBV19,TRBJ1-2,NA,NA,CASTSRGMSYGYTF,TGTGCCAGTACCTCCCGGGGGATGTCCTATGGCTACACCTTC
TRBV6-5,TRBJ2-1,NA,NA,CASSPERRKQFF,TGTGCCAGCAGTCCCGAGCGGAGGAAGCAGTTCTTC
TRBV7-2,TRBJ1-4,NA,once,CASSEQATNEKLFF,TGTGCCAGCAGCGAACAGGCAACTAATGAAAAACTGTTTTTT
TRBV27,TRBJ1-3,NA,NA,CASKKGGAIPGNTIYF,TGTGCCAGCAAAAAAGGAGGGGCGATTCCCGGAAACACCATATATTTT
TRBV4-3,TRBJ1-1,TRBD1,NA,CASSQDLLGGVNTEAFF,TGCGCCAGCAGCCAAGATTTGTTAGGGGGCGTTAACACTGAAGCTTTCTTT
TRBV5-4,TRBJ2-6,NA,NA,CASSLDLFGANVLTF,TGTGCCAGCAGCTTGGATCTCTTTGGGGCCAACGTCCTGACTTTC
TRBV10-1,TRBJ1-2,NA,NA,CASSERQDYGYTF,TGCGCCAGCAGTGAGCGGCAGGACTATGGCTACACCTTC